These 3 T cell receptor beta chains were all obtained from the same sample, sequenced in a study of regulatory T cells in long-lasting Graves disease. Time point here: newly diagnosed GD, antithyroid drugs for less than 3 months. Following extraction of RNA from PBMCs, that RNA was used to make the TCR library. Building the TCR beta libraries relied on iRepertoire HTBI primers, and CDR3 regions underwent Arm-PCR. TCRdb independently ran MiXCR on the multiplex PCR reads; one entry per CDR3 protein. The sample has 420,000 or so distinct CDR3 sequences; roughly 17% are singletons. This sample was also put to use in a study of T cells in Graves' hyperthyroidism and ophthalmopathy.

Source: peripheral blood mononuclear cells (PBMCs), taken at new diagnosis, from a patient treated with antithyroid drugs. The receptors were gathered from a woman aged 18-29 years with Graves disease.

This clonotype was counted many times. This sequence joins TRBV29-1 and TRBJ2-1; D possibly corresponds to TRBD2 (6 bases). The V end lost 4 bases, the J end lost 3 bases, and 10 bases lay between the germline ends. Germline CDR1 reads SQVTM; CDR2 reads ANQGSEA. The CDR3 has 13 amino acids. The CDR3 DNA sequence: TGCAGCGTTGGACCGCGGGACTACAATGAGCAGTTCTTC. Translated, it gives CSVGPRDYNEQFF.

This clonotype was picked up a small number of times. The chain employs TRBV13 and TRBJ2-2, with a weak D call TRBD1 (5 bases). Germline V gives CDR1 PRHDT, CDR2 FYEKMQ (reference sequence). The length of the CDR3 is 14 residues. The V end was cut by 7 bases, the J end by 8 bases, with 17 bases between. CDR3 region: CASIPYRTSGELFF. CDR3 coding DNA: TGTGCCAGCATCCCATACAGGACATCGGGGGAGCTGTTTTTT.

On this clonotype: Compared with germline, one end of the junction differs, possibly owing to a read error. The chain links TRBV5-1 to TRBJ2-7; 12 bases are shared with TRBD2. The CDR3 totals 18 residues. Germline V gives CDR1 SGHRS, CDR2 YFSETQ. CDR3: CASSLGPSGRALSYEQYF. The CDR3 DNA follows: TGCGCCAGCAGCTTGGGTCCTAGCGGGAGGGCCCTCTCCTACGAGCAATACTTC.